This TCR beta chain was identified during a study of patients and donors after allogeneic stem cell transplantation. MiXCR was run by TCRdb on the RT-PCR reads, yielding one entry per CDR3 protein. Of hundreds of thousands of distinct CDR3 sequences in the sample, around 15% are singletons; the top ten hold just over 7%. Trimming took 0 bases from V and 12 from J, leaving 12 bases between them. The CDR3 consists of 12 residues. CDR1 and CDR2 from the germline V gene are SNHLY and FYNNEI. Sequencing was carried out using blood, either unsorted or a sorted T cell fraction (not recorded which). This chain uses TRBV2 with TRBJ2-7, with D possibly TRBD2 on 5 matching bases. This clonotype was sampled from a human donor who was either an allogeneic HSCT recipient or a stem cell or donor lymphocyte infusion donor (not recorded which). It is not recorded whose cells these are; they may come from a transplant donor. In DNA form, the CDR3 reads TGTGCCAGCAGTGAAGCGCTTACGGGAAGGTACTTC. Encoded protein: CASSEALTGRYF.